Below, 7 T cell receptor beta chains from the same sample are listed, as sequenced in a study of early T cells in non-severe SARS-CoV-2 infection. TCRdb reanalysed the 5' RACE reads using MiXCR and keeps one entry per CDR3 protein. Among tens of thousands of distinct CDR3 sequences listed, less than 15% were seen once. The sequencing used whole blood, collected at baseline. These receptor sequences come from an adult who was a healthcare worker with PCR-confirmed SARS-CoV-2 infection or an uninfected control (not recorded which).

Comments on this clonotype: Compared with germline, one end of the junction differs, possibly owing to a read error. J is TRBJ1-5 and V is TRBV19; D is uncertain. This CDR3 is built from 13 residues. Germline-derived CDR1 and CDR2 are LNHDA and SQIVND (reference sequence). In DNA, the CDR3 is TGTGCCAGTGGCTCGGATAGCTATCAGCCCCAGCATTTT. Amino acids: CASGSDSYQPQHF.

This chain connects TRBV30 to TRBJ1-6; D is unresolved. The germline CDR1 and CDR2 sequences are GTSNPN and SVGIG (reference sequence). V lost 3 bases to trimming and J lost 4 bases, with 13 bases between them. The CDR3 covers 15 residues. CDR3: CAWREWSQYNSPLHF. The CDR3 nucleotides are TGTGCCTGGAGAGAGTGGTCGCAGTATAATTCACCCCTCCACTTT.

There are a few counts of this clonotype. The gene calls are TRBV18 and TRBJ2-5, with D unresolved. This CDR3 spans 16 amino acids. V lost 3 bases, J lost 0 bases, and 14 bases lay in between. Germline V lookup: CDR1 KGHSH, CDR2 LQKENI. CDR3 bases: TGTGCCAGCTCACCGTCATTGGCCCGAAACCAAGAGACCCAGTACTTC. Its protein product is CASSPSLARNQETQYF. The whole variable domain, remainder taken from reference TRBV18 and TRBJ2-5, is NAGVMQNPRHLVRRRGQEARLRCSPMKGHSHVYWYRQLPEEGLKFMVYLQKENIIDESGMPKERFSAEFPKEGPSILRIQQVVRGDSAAYFCASSPSLARNQETQYFGPGTRLLVL.

This sequence joins TRBV4-1 and TRBJ2-1; D gene uncertain. This CDR3 has 13 residues. CDR1 and CDR2 (germline): MGHRA, YSYEKL. V lost 1 base and J lost 8, with 9 bases in between. CDR3 in DNA: TGCGCCAGCAGCCAAGCTCCGCGCGATGAGCAGTTCTTC. Protein sequence: CASSQAPRDEQFF.

This clonotype was recorded a few times. This sequence joins TRBV11-2 and TRBJ2-5, with D perhaps TRBD2 (6 bases). V lost 0 bases to trimming and J lost 5 bases, with 10 bases between them. The length of the CDR3 is 14 residues. Germline CDR1 reads SGHAT; CDR2 reads FQNNGV. This CDR3 reads CASSLDGRGETQYF. The CDR3, as DNA: TGTGCCAGCAGCTTAGATGGTCGGGGGGAGACCCAGTACTTC.

The chain employs TRBV12-3 or TRBV12-4 and TRBJ1-3, with D unclear. This CDR3 region has 14 residues. Deletions cut 3 bases from V and 0 bases from J, with 6 bases between. DNA of the CDR3: TGTGCCAGCAGTTTCTTTAGCTCTGGAAACACCATATATTTT. This codes for CASSFFSSGNTIYF.

This clonotype was counted ten times or more. The rearrangement joins TRBV12-3 or TRBV12-4 to TRBJ2-7; 7 positions agree with TRBD2. The CDR3 length is 13 residues. Trimming took 6 bases from V and 3 from J; bases not matched to a gene: 5. The CDR3 DNA follows: TGTGCCAGCAGCCGGGACTATTTCTACGAGCAGTACTTC. Its protein product is CASSRDYFYEQYF.